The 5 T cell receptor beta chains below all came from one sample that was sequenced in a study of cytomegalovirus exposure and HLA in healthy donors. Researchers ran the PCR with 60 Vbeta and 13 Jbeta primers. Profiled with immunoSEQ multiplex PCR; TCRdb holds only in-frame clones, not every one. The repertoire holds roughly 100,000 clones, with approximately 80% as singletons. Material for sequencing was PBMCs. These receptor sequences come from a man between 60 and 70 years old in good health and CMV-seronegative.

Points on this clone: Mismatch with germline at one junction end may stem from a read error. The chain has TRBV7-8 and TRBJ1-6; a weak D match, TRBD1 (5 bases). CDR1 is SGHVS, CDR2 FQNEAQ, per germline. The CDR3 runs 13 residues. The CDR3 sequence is CTSRWGENSPLHF. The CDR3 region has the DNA TGTACCAGCAGATGGGGGGAAAATTCACCCCTCCACTTT.

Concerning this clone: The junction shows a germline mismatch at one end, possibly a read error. CDR3 bases: TGCGCCAGCAGTTTGGGCTCGACTAGCACAGATACGCAGTATTTT. It translates to CASSLGSTSTDTQYF. The chain is built from TRBV5-1 and TRBJ2-3; the D is unclear. This CDR3 is 15 amino acids long. Germline V gives CDR1 SGHRS, CDR2 YFSETQ.

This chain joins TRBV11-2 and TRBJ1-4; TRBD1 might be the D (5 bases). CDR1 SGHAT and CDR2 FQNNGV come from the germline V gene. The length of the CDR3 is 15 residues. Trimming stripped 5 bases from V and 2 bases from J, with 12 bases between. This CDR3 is CASSAQGGTNEKLFF. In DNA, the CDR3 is TGTGCCAGCAGCGCCCAGGGTGGGACTAATGAAAAACTGTTTTTT.

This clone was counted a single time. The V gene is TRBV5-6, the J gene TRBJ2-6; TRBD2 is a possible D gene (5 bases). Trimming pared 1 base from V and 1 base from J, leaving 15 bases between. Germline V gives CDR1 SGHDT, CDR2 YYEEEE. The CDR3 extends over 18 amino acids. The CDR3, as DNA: TGTGCCAGCAGCTTGATAGGTTTACGGGATTCTGGGGCCAACGTCCTGACTTTC. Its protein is CASSLIGLRDSGANVLTF. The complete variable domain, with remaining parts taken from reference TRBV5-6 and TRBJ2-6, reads DAGVTQSPTHLIKTRGQQVTLRCSPKSGHDTVSWYQQALGQGPQFIFQYYEEEERQRGNFPDRFSGHQFPNYSSELNVNALLLGDSALYLCASSLIGLRDSGANVLTFGAGSRLTVL.

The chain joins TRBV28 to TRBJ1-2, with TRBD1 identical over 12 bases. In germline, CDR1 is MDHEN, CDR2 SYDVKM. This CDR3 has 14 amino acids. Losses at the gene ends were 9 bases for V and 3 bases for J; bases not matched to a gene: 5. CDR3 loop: CASGTGGLYYGYTF. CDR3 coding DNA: TGTGCCAGTGGGACAGGGGGCCTTTACTATGGCTACACCTTC.